The sequence of this T cell receptor beta chain was determined in a study of blood T cells in healthy people across ages. Looking at the study overall: When template switching was applied, about one barcoded beta molecule was captured per two T cells.

With each sample, at least 6 micrograms of total RNA were extracted. Germline trimming cut 5 bases from V and 1 base from J; bases unmatched to any gene: 5. CDR3 length: 16 amino acids. Germline CDR1 and CDR2: SGHAT and FQNNGV. Primers used in a second PCR of roughly 6 to 11 cycles were a sample-barcoded 5' primer and a J-beta primer mix. One entry per CDR3 protein results from TCRdb running MiXCR on the 5' RACE reads. The table records over 950,000 distinct CDR3 sequences, 35% to 40% of them present only once. Input material: blood. This receptor was identified in a man aged 18 to 30 in good health. The chain is built from TRBV11-2 and TRBJ2-3; 11 bases map to TRBD2. The CDR3 sequence is CASSHQTSGGTDTQYF. The CDR3, as DNA: TGTGCCAGCAGCCATCAGACTAGCGGGGGCACAGATACGCAGTATTTT.